These 13 T cell receptor beta chains were sequenced from one sample in a study of T cells in Graves' hyperthyroidism and ophthalmopathy. Amplification of TCR beta CDR3 regions was performed using RNA transcripts as template. TCR CDR3 regions were first amplified by RT-PCR with HTBI primers. TCRdb re-derived calls from the multiplex PCR reads in MiXCR, one entry per CDR3 protein. The top ten clones hold 6.5% to 9% of a sample with 500,000 to 750,000 distinct CDR3 sequences, approximately 15% of them seen once. Material for sequencing was blood. The origin of the receptors is a woman between 18 and 29 years old with Graves' ophthalmopathy.

This clonotype was recorded many times. V gene TRBV6-5 combines with J gene TRBJ1-6; D is undetermined. Germline values: CDR1 MNHEY, CDR2 SVGAGI. There are 14 residues in the CDR3. V was trimmed by 3 bases and J by 8 bases, leaving 11 bases between them. CDR3 amino acids: CASSYWGGDSPLHF. The CDR3 nucleotides read TGTGCCAGCAGTTATTGGGGTGGGGATTCACCCCTCCACTTT.

The chain links TRBV4-3 to TRBJ2-5; 7 positions match TRBD2. The germline V gene has CDR1 LGHNA and CDR2 YSLEER. V was pared by 0 bases and J by 9 bases, with 10 bases of the junction left unmatched. The CDR3 sequence is 15 residues long. The CDR3 region is CASSQEGTGGGAQYF. As DNA, the CDR3 is TGCGCCAGCAGCCAAGAGGGAACGGGAGGAGGTGCCCAGTACTTC.

This chain joins TRBV6-4 and TRBJ1-2; D may be TRBD1 (5 bases). The CDR3 sequence is 14 residues long. V was clipped by 2 bases and J by 5 bases, with 12 bases between them. Germline V lookup: CDR1 MRHNA, CDR2 SNTAGT. CDR3: CASSDAGRGYGYTF. CDR3 nucleotide sequence: TGTGCCAGCAGTGACGCAGGGAGGGGATATGGCTACACCTTC.

This clonotype appeared many times. The V gene is TRBV10-3, the J gene TRBJ2-7, with TRBD1 matching over 8 bases. Germline V gives CDR1 ENHRY, CDR2 SYGVKD. After removal of 3 bases from V and 3 bases from J, the junction contained 1 base not matched to a gene. This CDR3 is 13 amino acids long. Written as DNA, the CDR3 is TGTGCCATCAGTGATGGGACAGGCTACGAGCAGTACTTC. It translates to CAISDGTGYEQYF.

This clonotype has ten or more counts. The chain employs TRBV20-1 and TRBJ1-6; D not resolved. From germline, CDR1 is DFQATT and CDR2 SNEGSKA (reference sequence). The V end lost 0 bases, the J end lost 9 bases, and 6 bases lay between the germline ends. This CDR3 contains 12 residues. This CDR3 is CSARDSLSPLHF. The CDR3 region has the DNA TGCAGTGCTAGAGACAGCCTTTCACCCCTCCACTTT.

In this sample, this clonotype turned up many times. V is TRBV5-1 and J is TRBJ2-1, with TRBD2 matching 8 bases. The CDR3 sequence is 17 residues long. Germline V CDR1 and CDR2: SGHRS, YFSETQ. Losses at the gene ends were 1 base for V and 2 bases for J; bases not matched to a gene: 8. This chain's CDR3 is CASSLRDGLAPYNEQFF. The CDR3 DNA follows: TGCGCCAGCAGCTTGAGGGACGGACTAGCCCCCTACAATGAGCAGTTCTTC.

This clonotype was detected a few times. This chain uses TRBV7-2 with TRBJ2-4; no reliable D call. Germline V CDR1 and CDR2: SGHTA, FQGNSA. V was cut by 2 bases and J by 5 bases, with 7 bases left in between. This CDR3 has 13 residues. DNA for the CDR3: TGTGCCAGCAGCTTATCGGCAGAAAACATTCAGTACTTC. Translation gives CASSLSAENIQYF. Full variable domain (rest looked up from reference TRBV7-2 and TRBJ2-4): GAGVSQSPSNKVTEKGKDVELRCDPISGHTALYWYRQSLGQGLEFLIYFQGNSAPDKSGLPSDRFSAERTGGSVSTLTIQRTQQEDSAVYLCASSLSAENIQYFGAGTRLSVL.

In this sample, this clonotype turned up many times. Here the CDR3 DNA reads TGTGCCAGCAGTTTCGTCGGGGTTTACTATGGCTACACCTTC. It encodes CASSFVGVYYGYTF. The V call is TRBV6-2 or TRBV6-3, the J call TRBJ1-2; D call uncertain. This CDR3 region has 14 residues. Germline lookup yields CDR1 MNHEY and CDR2 SVGEGT. V was pared by 4 bases and J by 3 bases, with 12 bases between.

This clonotype was seen ten or more times. V is TRBV12-3 or TRBV12-4 and J is TRBJ2-1; 10 bases are shared with TRBD2. J was trimmed by 3 bases and V by 3 bases; bases with no gene match: 14. The CDR3 is 19 residues long. CDR3 in amino acids: CASSFFGLAGARDYNEQFF. CDR3 bases: TGTGCCAGCAGTTTTTTTGGTCTAGCGGGAGCCCGCGACTACAATGAGCAGTTCTTC.

This clonotype was found many times. CDR3: CASRPPGPYGYTF. The CDR3 DNA is TGTGCCAGCAGACCCCCCGGTCCCTATGGCTACACCTTC. This sequence joins TRBV6-1 and TRBJ1-2, with no clear D. The CDR3 runs 13 residues. Germline CDR1 is MNHNS and CDR2 is SASEGT. Deletions cut 6 bases from V and 4 bases from J, with 12 bases between.

This clonotype has just a few counts. A much larger clone lies one base from this, so it may be a read error. V is TRBV18 and J is TRBJ1-1; TRBD1 matches 8 bases. The CDR3 length is 14 residues. Germline values: CDR1 KGHSH, CDR2 LQKENI. V trimming: 5 bases; J trimming: 6 bases; junction bases outside the gene matches: 8. In DNA, the CDR3 is TGTGCCAGCTCAGGACAGGGAGCGTACGCTGAAGCTTTCTTT. It yields the protein CASSGQGAYAEAFF.

This clonotype was picked up many times. This chain uses TRBV12-3 or TRBV12-4 with TRBJ2-1, with D unresolved. V shed 7 bases and J shed 1 base, with 14 bases lying between them. There are 15 residues in the CDR3. CDR3 nucleotides: TGTGCCAGCACCCCAATCTCCGCTTCCTACAATGAGCAGTTCTTC. It codes for CASTPISASYNEQFF.

To note about this clonotype: A clone one base away is much larger, so this may be a read error. This sequence joins TRBV3-1 and TRBJ2-1; 7 nucleotides agree with TRBD2. After removal of 10 bases from V and 8 bases from J, the junction contained 11 bases not matched to a gene. The germline V gene encodes CDR1 LGHDT and CDR2 YNNKEL (reference sequence). The CDR3 loop spans 13 amino acids. Written as DNA, the CDR3 is TGTGCCAACACCGGGGCGGGAGTCTATGAGCAGTTCTTC. Translating gives CANTGAGVYEQFF.